The present T cell receptor (beta chain) was sequenced within a study of identifying expanded T cells in peripheral blood. General study results and limits: Clone count variance between approximately two-week samples rose with total template count. About 1.2 clones differed between technical replicates, versus approximately 16 and 19 over time.

With respect to this clone: Antigen unknown.

The CDR3 has 15 residues. Germline V gene data show CDR1 as SGHAT and CDR2 as FQNNGV. Trimming left V 4 bases short and J 6 bases short, with 16 bases between. Profiled with immunoSEQ multiplex PCR; TCRdb holds only in-frame clones, not every one. The sample carries nearly 60,000 clones, roughly nine tenths recorded once. The chain combines TRBV11-2 with TRBJ2-1, with D perhaps matching TRBD2 (6 bases). Material for sequencing was blood. This clonotype was sampled from a person aged 18 to 70 in good health. As DNA, the CDR3 is TGTGCCAGCAGCTCCTCCGGAATTAGCGGCAATGAGCAGTTCTTC. Translating it yields CASSSSGISGNEQFF.